This TCR beta chain was identified during a study of blood T cell repertoires in COVID-19. About the research overall: In each case, the material was cDNA or gDNA derived from T cells, B-cell-depleted T cells, or PBMCs.

This CDR3 comprises 13 residues. Germline V gene sequence: CDR1 SGHAT, CDR2 FQNNGV. Trimming shortened V by 6 bases and J by 2 bases, and 10 bases separated the two germline ends. Here immunoSEQ multiplex PCR was the method, and the copy in TCRdb shows in-frame clones only, minus some. The data contain 90,000 to 120,000 clones, about 89% of them singletons. The receptor's source is a woman in her 30s with acute or convalescent COVID-19. Sample: peripheral blood. This chain links TRBV11-2 with TRBJ1-2; D is undetermined. As DNA, the CDR3 is TGTGCCAGCAGGGAACAGACCAACTATGGCTACACCTTC. Translation: CASREQTNYGYTF.